This TCR beta chain emerged from a study of vaccination effects on CD4 cells after COVID-19. The repertoire was sequenced with immunoSEQ multiplex PCR; TCRdb's copy has only in-frame clones and lacks some. The sample shows some 68,000 clones, 80% of them seen only once. Note on this clone: What it recognizes is unknown.

ViraFEST expansion of antigen-specific CD4+ T cells with viral peptide pools preceded sequencing. CD4+ T cell isolation took place after 10 days of culture. All vaccine recipients tested negative for nucleocapsid antibodies and had never contracted SARS-CoV-2 infection. The germline V and J ends were trimmed by 0 bases and 2 bases, with 20 bases remaining between them. CDR1 and CDR2 (germline): SGHDT, YYEEEE. The CDR3 covers 18 residues. The chain combines TRBV5-6 with TRBJ2-5; D is perhaps TRBD1 (6 bases). The TCR comes from a human donor who received a COVID-19 vaccine. This specimen consisted of CD4+ T cells from PBMCs cultured with SARS-CoV-2 spike peptides, obtained before COVID-19 vaccination. CDR3 nucleotide sequence: TGTGCCAGCAGCTTGGTGTGGGGAGCCGGGACACCTCAAGAGACCCAGTACTTC. Translating gives CASSLVWGAGTPQETQYF. The full variable domain, rest sourced from reference TRBV5-6 and TRBJ2-5, is DAGVTQSPTHLIKTRGQQVTLRCSPKSGHDTVSWYQQALGQGPQFIFQYYEEEERQRGNFPDRFSGHQFPNYSSELNVNALLLGDSALYLCASSLVWGAGTPQETQYFGPGTRLLVL.